The clone carrying this T cell receptor beta chain came up once. The antigen is not known. The junction departs from germline at one end; a sequencing error may be responsible. The CDR3 spans 15 residues. Looked up from germline, CDR1 is SSHAT and CDR2 is FNYEAQ (reference sequence). Assay: immunoSEQ multiplex PCR; the TCRdb copy retains only in-frame clones and omits some. The sample has fewer than 45,000 clones, roughly 86% seen once. This record comes from a study of T cells in localized non-small cell lung cancer. Study findings and constraints: There was higher T cell clonality in uninvolved adjacent lung than in tumor, and it was highest there.

The specimen comprised peripheral blood, sampled before any cancer treatment. This chain links TRBV7-7 with TRBJ2-3; 10 bases align to TRBD2. The source of this sequence is a man aged 40-75 years with stage I lung adenocarcinoma. CDR3 DNA sequence: TGTGCTAGCAGCCGGACTAGCGGCTACACAGATACGCAGTATTTT. It codes for CASSRTSGYTDTQYF.